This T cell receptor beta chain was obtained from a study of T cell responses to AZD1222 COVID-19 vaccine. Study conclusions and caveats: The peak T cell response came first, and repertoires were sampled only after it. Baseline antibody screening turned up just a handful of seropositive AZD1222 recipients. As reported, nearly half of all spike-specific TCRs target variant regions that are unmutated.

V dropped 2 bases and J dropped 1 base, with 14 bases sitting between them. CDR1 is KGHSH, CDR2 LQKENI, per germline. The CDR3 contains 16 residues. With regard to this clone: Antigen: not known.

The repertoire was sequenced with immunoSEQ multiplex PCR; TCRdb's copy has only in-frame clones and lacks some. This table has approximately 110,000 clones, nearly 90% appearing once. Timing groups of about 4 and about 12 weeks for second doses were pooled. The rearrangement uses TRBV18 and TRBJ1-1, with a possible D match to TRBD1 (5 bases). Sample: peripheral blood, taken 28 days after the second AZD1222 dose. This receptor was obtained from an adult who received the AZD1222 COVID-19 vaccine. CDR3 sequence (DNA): TGTGCCAGCTCACCAATCTCGACAGCGAAGAACACTGAAGCTTTCTTT. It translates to CASSPISTAKNTEAFF.